One and the same sample provided the 5 T cell receptor beta chains below, sequenced in a study of cytomegalovirus exposure and HLA in healthy donors. A multiplex PCR was run with 60 Vbeta primers and 13 Jbeta primers. Profiled with immunoSEQ multiplex PCR; TCRdb holds only in-frame clones, not every one. The sample comprises tens of thousands of clones, roughly 84% of which are singletons, and about 2.5% rests with the top ten. Sample: PBMCs. The source is a man aged 30 to 45 in good health and CMV-seronegative.

J is TRBJ1-2 and V is TRBV29-1; TRBD1 is a possible D gene (5 bases). Germline CDR1 is SQVTM and CDR2 is ANQGSEA. CDR3 length equals 11 residues. Trimming pared 7 bases from V and 8 bases from J, leaving 14 bases between. Here the CDR3 reads CSGSQGGGYTF. Here the CDR3 DNA reads TGCAGCGGATCCCAGGGAGGGGGCTACACCTTC.

The chain joins TRBV21-1 to TRBJ2-5; TRBD1, the D gene given by the table, was not confirmed from the DNA. Matching the DNA end better, TRBJ2-7 makes the J call doubtful. TRBV21-1 is marked as a pseudogene. The CDR3 sequence is 12 residues long. The CDR3 DNA reads TGTGCCAGCCTCCGGGACAGCTACGAGCAGTACTTC. Residues: CASLRDSYEQYF.

The V and J genes are TRBV11-3 and TRBJ2-3, with D perhaps TRBD1 (5 bases). Trimming left V 3 bases short and J 4 bases short, with 23 bases between. The CDR3 sequence is 18 residues long. Germline V gene lookup returns CDR1 SGHNT and CDR2 YENEEA. The CDR3 DNA is TGTGCCAGCAGCTTTAATTTAGGGGCAAAGGGCCCCTCAGATACGCAGTATTTT. It encodes CASSFNLGAKGPSDTQYF.

CDR3 nucleotide sequence: TGTGCCAGCAGTTACTCTGGGACAGGGGGAGGCTACACCTTC. The encoded protein is CASSYSGTGGGYTF. The chain combines TRBV6-5 with TRBJ1-2; TRBD1 matches 11 bases. This CDR3 region has 14 residues. Unmatched junction bases numbered 2, after V lost 0 bases and J lost 8 bases. Germline V lookup: CDR1 MNHEY, CDR2 SVGAGI.

This clone was picked up a small number of times. This chain connects TRBV28 to TRBJ2-6; D may be TRBD1 (6 bases). The CDR3 runs to 14 residues. Trimming left V 7 bases short and J 2 bases short, with 9 bases between. Per the germline V gene, CDR1 is MDHEN and CDR2 is SYDVKM. In DNA form, the CDR3 reads TGTGCCAGCAAAACAGGGACTGGGGCCAACGTCCTGACTTTC. Its translation is CASKTGTGANVLTF.